This TCR beta chain was identified in a study of blood T cells in healthy people across ages. Notes on this clonotype: Its antigen is unidentified.

Overall study results and limits: Unsorted PBMC material precluded a definitive naive versus antigen-experienced comparison. There were more naive CD4+ cells and higher diversity in long-lived donors than in aged donors.

Aged about 6 to 95, donors were systemically healthy Caucasians from Russia. Alongside a J-beta primer mix, a sample-barcoded 5' primer served in a second PCR lasting roughly 7 to 11 cycles. TCRdb used MiXCR to reprocess the 5' RACE reads, holding one entry per CDR3 protein. The sample consists of about 1.7 million distinct CDR3 sequences, 25% to 30% of them appearing once. Germline CDR1 reads SGDLS; CDR2 reads YYNGEE. The CDR3 is made up of 15 amino acids. The V and J ends lost 6 bases and 11 bases respectively, with 26 bases between them. Specimen: blood. V usage is TRBV9 and J usage is TRBJ2-5; D is uncertain. The source is a woman under 40 in good health. In DNA form, the CDR3 reads TGTGCCAGCACATTCTCTTCGGAACCCTACAATGAGCAGTACTTC. Amino acids: CASTFSSEPYNEQYF.